The T cell receptor beta chain under discussion was sequenced for a study of blood T cells in healthy people across ages. Caucasian individuals from Russia who were healthy and aged roughly 6 to 100 acted as donors. Donors each provided about 9.5 milliliters of peripheral blood. The V gene's germline CDR1 is SGHRS and CDR2 YFSETQ. The CDR3 covers 16 residues. The second PCR ran roughly 6 to 11 cycles with a sample-barcoded 5' primer and J-beta primers. Per sample, CDR3-containing paired-end reads numbered at least 2.5 million. TCRdb re-analysed the 5' RACE reads in MiXCR, keeping a single row per CDR3 protein. The table includes 650,000 to 1,000,000 distinct CDR3 sequences, around 36% detected once. Of note for this clonotype: One junction end does not reproduce the germline sequence, and a read error may be involved.

This TCR was sampled from a man between 18 and 29 years old in good health. V and J are TRBV5-1 and TRBJ1-6; D perhaps matches TRBD1 (6 bases). Sequencing was done on a sample of blood. The CDR3 DNA sequence: TGCGCCAGCAGCTTGGGGCCCGGGACAACGAATTCACCCCTCTACTTT. Residues: CASSLGPGTTNSPLYF.